The TCR beta chain under discussion was sequenced for a study of T cell responses to AZD1222 COVID-19 vaccine. Overall study context: Second-dose recipients at about 4 or about 12 weeks were treated as one pooled group.

Germline lookup yields CDR1 LGHDT and CDR2 YNNKEL (reference sequence). V gave up 3 bases and J gave up 1 base, with 16 bases separating them. The CDR3 extends over 16 amino acids. TCRdb keeps only in-frame clones here, not all; method: immunoSEQ multiplex PCR. The repertoire includes some 110,000 clones, 88% of them detected once, and about 9.1% sits in the top ten. This clone was seen a single time. This chain links TRBV3-1 (or the pseudogene TRBV3-2) with TRBJ2-7; D may match TRBD1 or TRBD2 (7 bases each). The sample here was peripheral blood, taken on day 0 of AZD1222 vaccination. The sequence derives from an adult in good health. In nucleotides, the CDR3 is TGTGCCAGCAGCCAGAGGGGGGGACAGAAGTCCTACGAGCAGTACTTC. The encoded protein is CASSQRGGQKSYEQYF.